The T cell receptor beta chain described here comes from a study of cytomegalovirus exposure and HLA in healthy donors. The study, taken as a whole, reports: Among the most significant clusters, several appeared linked to common viral pathogens in a later analysis.

Remarks on this clone: The antigen is unknown. Mismatch with germline at one junction end may stem from a read error.

In the PCR, 60 Vbeta and 13 Jbeta primers were used. Sequencing was performed with immunoSEQ multiplex PCR; in TCRdb, only in-frame clones are kept and a portion is missing. The data hold around 99,000 clones, with roughly 80% observed a single time. CDR3 length: 12 amino acids. The germline V gene encodes CDR1 MNHEY and CDR2 SVGAGI. This clonotype was sampled from a man over 45 in good health and CMV-seropositive. V gene TRBV6-5 combines with J gene TRBJ1-6; D remains unclear. Sequenced material: PBMCs. The CDR3 nucleotides are TGTGCCAGCAGTTACACGGGGTCGTCCCTCAACTTT. This gives the protein CASSYTGSSLNF.